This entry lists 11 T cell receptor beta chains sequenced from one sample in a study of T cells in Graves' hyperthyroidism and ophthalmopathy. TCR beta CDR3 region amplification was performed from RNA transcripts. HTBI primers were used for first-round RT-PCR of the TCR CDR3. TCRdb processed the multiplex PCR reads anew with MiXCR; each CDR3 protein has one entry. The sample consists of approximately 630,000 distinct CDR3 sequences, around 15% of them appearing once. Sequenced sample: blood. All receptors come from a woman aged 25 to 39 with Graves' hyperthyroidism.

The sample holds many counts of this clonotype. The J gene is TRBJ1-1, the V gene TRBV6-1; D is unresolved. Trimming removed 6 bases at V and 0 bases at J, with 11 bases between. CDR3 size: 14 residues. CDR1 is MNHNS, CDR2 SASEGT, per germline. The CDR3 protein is CASRALGMNTEAFF. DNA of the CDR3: TGTGCCAGCAGAGCCCTCGGCATGAACACTGAAGCTTTCTTT.

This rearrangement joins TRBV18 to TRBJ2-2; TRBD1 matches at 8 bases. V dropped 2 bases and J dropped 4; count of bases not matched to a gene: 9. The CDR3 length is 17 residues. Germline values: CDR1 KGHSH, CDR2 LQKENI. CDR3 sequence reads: CASSPDRGRASTGELFF. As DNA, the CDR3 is TGTGCCAGCTCACCAGACAGGGGTCGCGCTAGCACCGGGGAGCTGTTTTTT.

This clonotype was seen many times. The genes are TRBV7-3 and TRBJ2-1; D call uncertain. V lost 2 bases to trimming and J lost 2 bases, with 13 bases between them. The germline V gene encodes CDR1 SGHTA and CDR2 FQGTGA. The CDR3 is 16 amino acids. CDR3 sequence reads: CASSLGPAGTYNEQFF. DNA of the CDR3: TGTGCCAGCAGCTTAGGTCCCGCAGGAACCTACAATGAGCAGTTCTTC.

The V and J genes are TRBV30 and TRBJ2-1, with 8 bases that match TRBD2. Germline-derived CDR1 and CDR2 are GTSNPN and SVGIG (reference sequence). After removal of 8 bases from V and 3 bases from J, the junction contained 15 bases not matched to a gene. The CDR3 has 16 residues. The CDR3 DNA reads TGTGCCGCCCCTTATCCGCGGGAGGAACTCTACAATGAGCAGTTCTTC. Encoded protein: CAAPYPREELYNEQFF.

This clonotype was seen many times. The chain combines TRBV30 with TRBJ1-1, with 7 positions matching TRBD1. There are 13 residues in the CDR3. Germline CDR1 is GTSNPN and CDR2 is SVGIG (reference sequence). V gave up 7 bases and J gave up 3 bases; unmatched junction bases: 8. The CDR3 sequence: CALTGEFHTEAFF. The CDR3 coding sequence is TGTGCCTTAACAGGGGAATTCCACACTGAAGCTTTCTTT.

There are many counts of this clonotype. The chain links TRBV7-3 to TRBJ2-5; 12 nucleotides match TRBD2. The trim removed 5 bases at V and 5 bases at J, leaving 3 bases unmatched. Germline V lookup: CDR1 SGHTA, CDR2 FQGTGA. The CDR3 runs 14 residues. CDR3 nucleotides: TGTGCCAGCAGCAAGGGACTAGCGGGCGAGACCCAGTACTTC. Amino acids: CASSKGLAGETQYF.

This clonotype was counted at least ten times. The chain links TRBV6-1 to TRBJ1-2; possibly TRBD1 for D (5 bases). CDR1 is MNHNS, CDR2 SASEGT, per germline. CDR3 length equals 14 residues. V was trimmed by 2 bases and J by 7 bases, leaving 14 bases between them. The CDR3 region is CASSERRGTGGYTF. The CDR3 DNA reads TGTGCCAGCAGTGAACGAAGAGGGACGGGTGGCTACACCTTC.

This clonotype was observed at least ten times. DNA for the CDR3: TGTGCCAGCAGTACGCTTCAGGGGAGTGGGGGCAATCAGCCCCAGCATTTT. It yields the protein CASSTLQGSGGNQPQHF. The rearrangement links TRBV28 to TRBJ1-5, with a weak D call TRBD1 (6 bases). Looked up from germline, CDR1 is MDHEN and CDR2 is SYDVKM. This CDR3 has 17 amino acids. Deletions cut 5 bases from V and 2 bases from J, with 19 bases between.

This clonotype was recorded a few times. The CDR3 DNA reads TGCGCCAGCAGCTTTCTAGGACTAGCGGGAGTAAGCGACGAGCAGTACTTC. Its protein is CASSFLGLAGVSDEQYF. The chain uses TRBV5-1 and TRBJ2-7; 13 positions match TRBD2. The CDR3 runs to 17 residues. The germline CDR1 and CDR2 sequences are SGHRS and YFSETQ. The junction had 10 bases not matched to a gene; V was cut back by 2 bases and J by 5 bases. The whole variable domain, remainder taken from reference TRBV5-1 and TRBJ2-7, is KAGVTQTPRYLIKTRGQQVTLSCSPISGHRSVSWYQQTPGQGLQFLFEYFSETQRNKGNFPGRFSGRQFSNSRSEMNVSTLELGDSALYLCASSFLGLAGVSDEQYFGPGTRLTVT.

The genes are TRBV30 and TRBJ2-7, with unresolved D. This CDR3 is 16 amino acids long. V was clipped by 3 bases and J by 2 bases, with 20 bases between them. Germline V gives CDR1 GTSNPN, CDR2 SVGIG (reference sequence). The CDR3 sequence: CAWRPFRSRRPYEQYF. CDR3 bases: TGTGCCTGGAGACCTTTTAGGTCGAGGCGTCCCTACGAGCAGTACTTC.

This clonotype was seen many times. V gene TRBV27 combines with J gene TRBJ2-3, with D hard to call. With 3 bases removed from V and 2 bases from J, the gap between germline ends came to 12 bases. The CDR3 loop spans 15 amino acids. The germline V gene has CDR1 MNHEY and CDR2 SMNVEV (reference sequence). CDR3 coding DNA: TGTGCCAGCAGTTTGGCATCGGGCGTCACAGATACGCAGTATTTT. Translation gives CASSLASGVTDTQYF.